Listed here is a single T cell receptor beta chain. CDR1 is SQVTM and CDR2 is ANQGSEA in the germline V gene. The CDR3 is 16 amino acids. V gave up 1 base and J gave up 5 bases; unmatched junction bases: 13. The source of the sample is a study of cytomegalovirus exposure and HLA in healthy donors. Looking at the study overall: Caucasian-associated ancestry cluster membership applied to about 77% of about 370 genotyped donors.

Likely unrecorded immune exposures existed in these nominally healthy donors. The PCR contained 60 Vbeta and 13 Jbeta primers. Sequenced by immunoSEQ multiplex PCR; TCRdb stores in-frame clones only, minus some. This table has 100,000 to 150,000 clones, roughly 18% appearing once. Sequenced: PBMCs. The J gene is TRBJ1-1, the V gene TRBV29-1; 7 bases match TRBD1. This clonotype was obtained from a female donor in good health and CMV-seropositive. The CDR3 DNA follows: TGCAGCGTTGAAGGTAGGTCAAGGGGGCCGAGGACTGAAGCTTTCTTT. Amino acids: CSVEGRSRGPRTEAFF.